These 5 T cell receptor beta chains originate from one sample sequenced in a study of blood T cell repertoires in COVID-19. Sequencing was performed with immunoSEQ multiplex PCR; in TCRdb, only in-frame clones are kept and a portion is missing. The sample has roughly 220,000 clones; 70% to 90% are singletons. The sequenced sample consisted of PBMCs or T cells enriched from blood (not recorded which). Receptors originate from a woman aged 50 to 60 with acute COVID-19.

The chain links TRBV14 to TRBJ2-1; D possibly corresponds to TRBD1 (6 bases). The V gene lost 0 bases and the J gene lost 4 bases, with 16 bases spanning the gap. CDR1 and CDR2 (germline): SGHDN, FVKESK. This CDR3 comprises 17 residues. The CDR3 nucleotides read TGTGCCAGCAGCCAAGACGCGACCGGGACACTTTACAATGAGCAGTTCTTC. Residues: CASSQDATGTLYNEQFF.

The chain uses TRBV30 and TRBJ2-3; 9 nucleotides match TRBD1. Per the germline V gene, CDR1 is GTSNPN and CDR2 is SVGIG (reference sequence). The V segment lost 5 bases and the J segment 3 bases; nucleotides outside the gene matches: 0. This CDR3 region has 12 residues. The DNA of the CDR3 is TGTGCCTGGGACAGGGGGACAGATACGCAGTATTTT. Translating it yields CAWDRGTDTQYF.

The chain uses TRBV30 and TRBJ2-3; TRBD2 aligns across 13 bases. In germline, CDR1 is GTSNPN, CDR2 SVGIG (reference sequence). The length of the CDR3 is 15 residues. V trimming: 2 bases; J trimming: 4 bases; junction bases outside the gene matches: 3. The CDR3 bases are TGTGCCTGGAGTCCCGGACTAGCGGGAGCAGATACGCAGTATTTT. This gives the protein CAWSPGLAGADTQYF.

V is TRBV7-3 and J is TRBJ2-1, with a tentative D call TRBD2 (5 bases). This CDR3 is 15 amino acids long. CDR1 and CDR2 from the germline V gene are SGHTA and FQGTGA. V was clipped by 5 bases and J by 5 bases, with 16 bases between them. This CDR3 is CASSLGGSANNEQFF. The DNA for the CDR3 is TGTGCCAGCAGCCTGGGCGGGTCAGCCAACAATGAGCAGTTCTTC.

The J gene is TRBJ2-5, the V gene TRBV5-1; no reliable D call. V shed 0 bases and J shed 8 bases, with 8 bases lying between them. The CDR3 runs 12 residues. Germline CDR1 is SGHRS and CDR2 is YFSETQ. The CDR3 DNA reads TGCGCCAGCAGCTTGGTCCCCCCAACCCAGTACTTC. Encoded protein: CASSLVPPTQYF.